A selection of T cell receptor beta chains follows, all from one sample in a study of T cells and copy number aberrations in small-cell lung cancer. Generated by immunoSEQ multiplex PCR, the TCRdb table keeps only in-frame clones and is missing some. This table holds about 6,600 clones, more than 70% found once. Sequencing was carried out using normal tissue next to the tumor. The receptors here all came from a woman in her 70s with small cell lung cancer. Some clones in this sample may be carry-over from other donors' samples. Both conserved end residues are part of each CDR3. A D gene is named only where the DNA matches it firmly. The size field is filled for only some rows; it gives once, few, many or a size class.

D | J | V | size | CDR3 | DNA
TRBD1 | TRBJ2-1 | TRBV27 | - | CASSFPGGDGEQFF | TGTGCCAGCAGTTTTCCAGGGGGAGACGGTGAGCAGTTCTTC
TRBD1 | TRBJ2-5 | TRBV9 | few | CASSAYGQGARETQYF | TGTGCCAGCAGCGCCTACGGACAGGGGGCGAGGGAGACCCAGTACTTC
- | TRBJ2-2 | TRBV15 | few | CATSREGGTGELFF | TGTGCCACCAGCAGAGAGGGTGGCACCGGGGAGCTGTTTTTT
- | TRBJ1-1 | TRBV20-1 | - | CSVSGFTEAFF | TGCAGTGTTTCGGGGTTCACTGAAGCTTTCTTT
- | TRBJ2-5 | TRBV7-8 | - | CASSPIADQETQYF | TGTGCCAGCAGCCCCATAGCGGACCAAGAGACCCAGTACTTC
- | TRBJ2-3 | TRBV6-5 | - | CASSFGLATDTQYF | TGTGCCAGCAGTTTTGGGCTAGCAACAGATACGCAGTATTTT
- | TRBJ2-5 | TRBV29-1 | - | CSVEDIARETQYF | TGCAGCGTTGAAGATATAGCCCGAGAGACCCAGTACTTC
TRBD2 | TRBJ2-5 | TRBV7-9 | once | CASGHGLAGRLQETQYF | TGTGCCAGCGGACACGGACTAGCGGGAAGGTTACAAGAGACCCAGTACTTC
- | TRBJ2-7 | TRBV5-1 | - | CASSSGLSEQYF | TGCGCCAGCAGCTCGGGTCTGAGCGAGCAGTACTTC
TRBD2 | TRBJ2-7 | TRBV7-9 | few | CASSDPSGRREYF | TGTGCCAGCAGCGACCCTTCCGGGAGGCGGGAGTACTTC
TRBD1 | TRBJ2-2 | TRBV2 | - | CASSFSGTVNTGELFF | TGTGCCAGCAGTTTTTCCGGGACAGTGAACACCGGGGAGCTGTTTTTT
TRBD1 | TRBJ1-5 | TRBV28 | - | CASSPRTGLNQPQHF | TGTGCCAGCAGCCCACGGACAGGGTTGAATCAGCCCCAGCATTTT
TRBD1 | TRBJ1-1 | TRBV4-3 | - | CASSQGPGTGGMNTEAFF | TGCGCCAGCAGCCAAGGGCCCGGGACAGGGGGCATGAACACTGAAGCTTTCTTT
- | TRBJ1-1 | TRBV30 | - | CAWSVLGGMNTEAFF | TGTGCCTGGAGTGTACTGGGGGGCATGAACACTGAAGCTTTCTTT
- | TRBJ2-1 | TRBV20-1 | - | CSARDNEQFF | TGCAGTGCTAGGGACAATGAGCAGTTCTTC
- | TRBJ2-3 | TRBV9 | - | CASSDSTWGTDTQYF | TGTGCCAGCAGCGATAGTACCTGGGGCACAGATACGCAGTATTTT
- | TRBJ2-1 | TRBV6-1 | - | CASSEPASRGEQFF | TGTGCCAGCAGTGAACCCGCGAGTCGGGGTGAGCAGTTCTTC
- | TRBJ2-1 | TRBV6-6 | - | CASSYPSGSNEQFF | TGTGCCAGCAGTTACCCCAGCGGAAGCAATGAGCAGTTCTTC
- | TRBJ1-1 | TRBV5-6 | - | CASSLSGNEAFF | TGTGCCAGCAGCTTGTCAGGAAATGAAGCTTTCTTT
- | TRBJ1-1 | TRBV10-3 | - | CASSGTIGATEAFF | TGTGCCAGCTCCGGTACTATTGGGGCCACTGAAGCTTTCTTT
TRBD2 | TRBJ2-1 | TRBV19 | once | CASRDRAGRDEQFF | TGTGCCAGTAGAGATCGGGCCGGGAGGGATGAGCAGTTCTTC
TRBD2 | TRBJ2-3 | TRBV7-9 | - | CASSLNSGSVADTQYF | TGTGCCAGCAGCTTGAATAGCGGGAGTGTCGCAGATACGCAGTATTTT
TRBD2 | TRBJ2-1 | TRBV5-6 | - | CASSLVAGGRNEQFF | TGTGCCAGCAGCTTGGTAGCGGGAGGGAGGAATGAGCAGTTCTTC
- | TRBJ1-2 | TRBV7-2 | - | CASSLGGTRYGYTF | TGTGCCAGCAGCTTAGGTGGGACACGATATGGCTACACCTTC
- | TRBJ2-7 | TRBV7-9 | few | CASSSPGRTYEQYF | TGTGCCAGCAGCTCCCCGGGCCGTACCTACGAGCAGTACTTC
TRBD1 | TRBJ1-5 | TRBV19 | - | CASSTSYRGGNQPQHF | TGTGCCAGTAGTACATCGTACAGGGGAGGGAATCAGCCCCAGCATTTT
- | TRBJ2-3 | TRBV28 | - | CASSLWDTQYF | TGTGCCAGCAGTTTGTGGGATACGCAGTATTTT
TRBD1 | TRBJ2-7 | TRBV11-2 | - | CASSEDRGRSEQYF | TGTGCCAGCAGCGAGGACAGGGGGCGATCCGAGCAGTACTTC
- | TRBJ1-1 | TRBV23-1 | - | CASSPLPDVDTEAFF | TGCGCCAGCAGTCCGCTGCCGGATGTGGACACTGAAGCTTTCTTT
TRBD1 | TRBJ1-1 | TRBV19 | - | CASISRRDRGLEAFF | TGTGCCAGTATTTCCCGGAGGGACAGGGGGTTGGAAGCTTTCTTT
TRBD2 | TRBJ2-2 | TRBV9 | - | CASSFSGRNTGELFF | TGTGCCAGCAGCTTTAGCGGGAGAAACACCGGGGAGCTGTTTTTT
- | TRBJ1-1 | TRBV29-1 | few | CSAQGGGEAFF | TGCAGCGCCCAAGGGGGAGGTGAAGCTTTCTTT
TRBD1 | TRBJ2-6 | TRBV4-2 | once | CASSRASGQGKGSGANVLTF | TGTGCCAGCAGCCGGGCTTCGGGACAGGGGAAAGGATCTGGGGCCAACGTCCTGACTTTC
TRBD2 | TRBJ2-7 | TRBV7-8 | - | CASSLVGKGLAGVSYEQYF | TGTGCCAGCAGCTTAGTAGGGAAGGGACTAGCGGGAGTCTCCTACGAGCAGTACTTC
- | TRBJ2-7 | TRBV5-5 | - | CASSSQGYEQYF | TGTGCCAGCAGCTCTCAGGGTTACGAGCAGTACTTC
TRBD1 | TRBJ1-5 | TRBV7-8 | medium-sized | CASSPTGSQPQHF | TGTGCCAGCAGCCCGACAGGGAGTCAGCCCCAGCATTTT
- | TRBJ2-7 | TRBV30 | - | CAWAPGDWEQYF | TGTGCCTGGGCCCCAGGGGACTGGGAGCAGTACTTC
TRBD1 | TRBJ2-6 | TRBV11-2 | - | CASSSRDRGRPGANVLTF | TGTGCCAGCAGCTCCCGGGACAGGGGGCGACCTGGGGCCAACGTCCTGACTTTC
- | TRBJ2-5 | TRBV7-3 | - | CASSLGGQRPQYF | TGTGCCAGCAGCTTGGGCGGTCAGAGACCCCAGTACTTC
- | TRBJ2-1 | TRBV29-1 | - | CSGQADTYNEQFF | TGCAGCGGCCAAGCGGATACCTACAATGAGCAGTTCTTC
- | TRBJ2-1 | TRBV28 | - | CASSSFSRIHNEQFF | TGTGCCAGCAGTTCATTCTCCCGGATACACAATGAGCAGTTCTTC
- | TRBJ1-1 | TRBV28 | - | CASSLLDTEAFF | TGTGCCAGCAGTTTACTGGACACTGAAGCTTTCTTT
- | TRBJ1-1 | TRBV4-3 | - | CASSQDKGTEAFF | TGCGCCAGCAGCCAAGACAAGGGGACTGAAGCTTTCTTT
TRBD2 | TRBJ2-6 | TRBV19 | large | CASKLAGVTGANVLTF | TGTGCCAGTAAGCTAGCGGGAGTTACGGGGGCCAACGTCCTGACTTTC
TRBD2 | TRBJ2-1 | TRBV7-9 | medium-sized | CASSFWRETYNEQFF | TGTGCCAGCAGCTTCTGGCGGGAGACCTACAATGAGCAGTTCTTC
- | TRBJ1-4 | TRBV6-1 | - | CASRPPEEKLFF | TGTGCCAGCAGACCCCCCGAAGAAAAACTGTTTTTT
TRBD2 | TRBJ2-1 | TRBV11-3 | - | CASSLVLAGYNEQFF | TGTGCCAGCAGCTTAGTGCTAGCGGGCTACAATGAGCAGTTCTTC